The 5 T cell receptor beta chains presented below share a single source sample, sequenced in a study of blood T cell repertoires in COVID-19. Clones were read by immunoSEQ multiplex PCR, and TCRdb kept only the in-frame ones, dropping some. The sample contains 90,000 or so clones, 60% to 80% of which appear only once. Source material: peripheral blood. These receptors were taken from a woman aged 80 or over with acute or convalescent COVID-19.

The chain uses TRBV6-5 and TRBJ1-4; TRBD1 might be the D (6 bases). Germline CDR1 is MNHEY and CDR2 is SVGAGI. This CDR3 region has 15 residues. Trimming pared 7 bases from V and 3 bases from J, leaving 15 bases between. The DNA for the CDR3 is TGTGCCAGCACCGAGGGGGGGGCCGCTAATGAAAAACTGTTTTTT. Residues: CASTEGGAANEKLFF.

V and J are TRBV7-2 and TRBJ1-1, with D perhaps matching TRBD1 (5 bases). The V and J ends lost 8 bases and 5 bases respectively, with 18 bases between them. Germline CDR1 SGHTA, CDR2 FQGNSA. The CDR3 totals 14 residues. The CDR3 coding sequence is TGTGCCAGCTTCTTGGGGGGGGGAGGAACTGAAGCTTTCTTT. Its protein product is CASFLGGGGTEAFF.

This rearrangement joins TRBV11-2 to TRBJ2-1; D is perhaps TRBD2 (6 bases). This CDR3 spans 15 amino acids. Germline V gives CDR1 SGHAT, CDR2 FQNNGV. V lost 4 bases to trimming and J lost 0 bases, with 10 bases between them. In nucleotides, the CDR3 is TGTGCCAGCAGCTCCCGGGGGAGCTCCTACAATGAGCAGTTCTTC. This codes for CASSSRGSSYNEQFF.

The rearrangement joins TRBV7-2 to TRBJ2-3; D not certain. Germline V gene sequence: CDR1 SGHTA, CDR2 FQGNSA. This CDR3 region has 14 residues. V was shortened by 3 bases and J by 2 bases, with 9 bases between the two germline ends. The CDR3 DNA follows: TGTGCCAGCAGCTTCTACAGCCACACAGATACGCAGTATTTT. This translates into CASSFYSHTDTQYF. The full variable domain, with the rest looked up from reference TRBV7-2 and TRBJ2-3, is GAGVSQSPSNKVTEKGKDVELRCDPISGHTALYWYRQSLGQGLEFLIYFQGNSAPDKSGLPSDRFSAERTGGSVSTLTIQRTQQEDSAVYLCASSFYSHTDTQYFGPGTRLTVL.

The chain joins TRBV5-5 to TRBJ1-2, with TRBD1 as a possible D gene (6 bases). V was cut by 0 bases and J by 6 bases, with 9 bases left in between. Germline V CDR1 and CDR2: SGHKS, YYEKEE (reference sequence). The CDR3 covers 13 residues. Here the CDR3 reads CASSLANRDGYTF. The CDR3, as DNA: TGTGCCAGCAGCTTGGCAAACAGGGATGGCTACACCTTC.